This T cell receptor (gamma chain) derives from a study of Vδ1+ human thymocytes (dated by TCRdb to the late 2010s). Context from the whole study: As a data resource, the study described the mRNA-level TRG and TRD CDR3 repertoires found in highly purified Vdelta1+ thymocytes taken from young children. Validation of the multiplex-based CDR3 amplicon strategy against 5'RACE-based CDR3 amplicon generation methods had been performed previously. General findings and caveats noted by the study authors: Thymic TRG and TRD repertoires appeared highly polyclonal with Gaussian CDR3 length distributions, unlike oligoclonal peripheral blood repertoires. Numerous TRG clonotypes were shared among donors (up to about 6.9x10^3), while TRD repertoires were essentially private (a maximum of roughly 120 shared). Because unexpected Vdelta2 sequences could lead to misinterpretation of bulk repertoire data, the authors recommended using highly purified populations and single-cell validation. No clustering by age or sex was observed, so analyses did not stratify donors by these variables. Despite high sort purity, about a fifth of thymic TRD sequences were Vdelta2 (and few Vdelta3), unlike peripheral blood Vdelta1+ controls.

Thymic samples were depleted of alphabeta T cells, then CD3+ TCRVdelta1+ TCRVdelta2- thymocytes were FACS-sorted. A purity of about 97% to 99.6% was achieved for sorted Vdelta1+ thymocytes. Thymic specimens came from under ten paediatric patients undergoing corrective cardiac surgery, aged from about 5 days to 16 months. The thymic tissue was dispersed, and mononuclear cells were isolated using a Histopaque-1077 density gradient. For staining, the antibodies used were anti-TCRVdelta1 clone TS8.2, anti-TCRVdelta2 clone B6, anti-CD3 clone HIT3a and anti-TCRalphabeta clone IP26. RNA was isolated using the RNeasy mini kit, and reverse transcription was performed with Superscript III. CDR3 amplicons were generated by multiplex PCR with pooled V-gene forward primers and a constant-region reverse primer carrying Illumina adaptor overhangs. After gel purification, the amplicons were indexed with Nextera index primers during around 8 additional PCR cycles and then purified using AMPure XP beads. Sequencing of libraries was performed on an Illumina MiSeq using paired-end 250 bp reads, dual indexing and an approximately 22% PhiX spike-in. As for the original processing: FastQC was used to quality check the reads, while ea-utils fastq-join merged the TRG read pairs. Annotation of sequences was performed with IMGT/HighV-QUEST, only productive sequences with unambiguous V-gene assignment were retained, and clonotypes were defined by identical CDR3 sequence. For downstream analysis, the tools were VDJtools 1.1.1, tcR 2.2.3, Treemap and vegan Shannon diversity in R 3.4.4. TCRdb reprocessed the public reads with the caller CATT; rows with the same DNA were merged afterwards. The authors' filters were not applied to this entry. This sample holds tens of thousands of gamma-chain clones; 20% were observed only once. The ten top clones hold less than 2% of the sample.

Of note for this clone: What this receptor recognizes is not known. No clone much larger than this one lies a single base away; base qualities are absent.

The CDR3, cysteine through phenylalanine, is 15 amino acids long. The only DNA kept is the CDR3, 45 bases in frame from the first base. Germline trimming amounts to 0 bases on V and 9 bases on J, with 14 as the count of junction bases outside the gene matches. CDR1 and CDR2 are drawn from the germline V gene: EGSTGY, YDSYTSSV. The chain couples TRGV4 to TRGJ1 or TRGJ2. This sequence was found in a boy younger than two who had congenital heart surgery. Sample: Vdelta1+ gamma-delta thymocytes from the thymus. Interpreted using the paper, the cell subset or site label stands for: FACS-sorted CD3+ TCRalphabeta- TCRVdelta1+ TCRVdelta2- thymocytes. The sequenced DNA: TGTGCCACCTGGGATGGGCTCTATTCAAATTTTAAGAAACTCTTT. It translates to CATWDGLYSNFKKLF.